This TCR beta chain was documented in a study of CD8 T cells in ankylosing spondylitis. Overall study findings and caveats: Within ankylosing spondylitis blood, a TCR beta motif made up of eight highly homologous variants appeared to be characteristic. As reported, disease-linked clones showed significant enrichment in matched ankylosing spondylitis synovial fluid.

This clonotype was observed many times. Its matching antigen is unknown. Quantitative 5'-RACE with molecular barcodes produced the TCR beta libraries. One entry per CDR3 protein results from TCRdb running MiXCR on the 5' RACE reads. Of about 150,000 distinct CDR3 sequences in the sample, 30% to 40% were seen once. Germline CDR1 DFQATT, CDR2 SNEGSKA (reference sequence). The CDR3 loop spans 13 amino acids. V was clipped by 2 bases and J by 1 base, with 6 bases between them. The chain has TRBV20-1 and TRBJ2-4; no clear D gene. This sequence originates from a male donor with ankylosing spondylitis. Material for sequencing was synovial fluid, either unsorted or a sorted T cell fraction (not recorded which). CDR3 DNA sequence: TGCAGTGCTAGATTTAGGGCCAAAAACATTCAGTACTTC. Protein sequence: CSARFRAKNIQYF.